Below, one TCR beta chain is given with its context. Its antigen is not yet known. Per-nucleotide qualities are absent, and no much larger clonotype sits a single base away. This specimen belongs to a study of blood T cell repertoires in COVID-19 (dated by TCRdb to the early 2020s). With respect to the entire study: Collaborator samples came from the United States, Italy and Spain and covered acute and convalescent phases of COVID-19. The samples were drawn from two sources: the first 160 participants of the ongoing ImmuneRACE study, and 1,200 or so subjects contributed by 6 global collaborators. Deeply sampled blood TCRbeta repertoires from subjects exposed to, actively infected with, or recovered from COVID-19 were included in the dataset. A freely available public database, intended as a resource for researchers studying the immune response to SARS-CoV-2, is where the repertoires were released. The material from the prospective study consisted of cDNA or gDNA derived from T cells, B-cell-depleted T cells, or PBMCs. The sample metadata nearly always contained a de-identified subject ID, COVID-19 status, age in years and sex. Where available, HLA class I and class II types were obtained from metadata supplied by the sample provider rather than from assay-based typing.

TCRbeta CDR3 regions were amplified from genomic DNA by means of the immunoSEQ Assay, a bias-controlled multiplex PCR. The study's own analysis went as follows. Nucleated cell counts per sample were estimated from amplification of reference gene primers within the assay. To quantify the absolute abundance of each unique TCRbeta CDR3 rearrangement, sequence reads were collapsed and filtered. Productive Simpson clonality was computed per sample as the square root of Simpson's diversity index over productive rearrangements. TCRdb obtained this table from immuneACCESS and retained in-frame rearrangements with V and J assigned. These tables miss some clones; where compared with another copy, unresolved V genes account for less than half of the shortfall, and the remainder is unexplained. V, J and clone size reflect that table, while D and trimming were determined from the DNA. The sample data list under 250,000 clones, and approximately 90% of these were observed just once. Approximately 2.4% of the sample is in the top ten clones.

Broad study findings and their caveats: The amount of clinical and demographic metadata varied by source and participant and was provided uncurated.

Participants in the prospective study were enrolled through a virtual design, were aged about 18 to 89 years, and lived in 24 United States geographic areas. In the prospective study, participants were assigned to cohorts based on the clinical history participants reported in a screening survey and a study questionnaire. In the prospective study, mobile phlebotomists collected whole blood, serum and a nasopharyngeal or oropharyngeal swab from each participant. Prospective study participants could optionally give additional blood draws and questionnaires over a roughly two-month period. Blood samples from the prospective study were shipped frozen or at room temperature prior to DNA extraction. As encoded in the germline V gene, CDR1 is MNHNS while CDR2 is SASEGT. A distance of 15 bases separates the germline ends of V and J, which lose 5 bases and 5 bases respectively. Inclusive of the bounding cysteine and phenylalanine, the CDR3 is 14 residues long. Only the CDR3 part of the read is kept: 42 bases, read in frame from the first base.

Sequencing input: PBMCs or T cells enriched from blood (not recorded which). The rearranged segments are TRBV6-1 and TRBJ2-5, and possibly TRBD1, on 6 matching bases. The clonotype comes from a woman aged 30 to 39 with acute COVID-19. CDR3 loop: CASSPTGRGETQYF. In nucleotides, the sequence is TGTGCCAGCAGTCCAACAGGGAGAGGGGAGACCCAGTACTTC.